These 4 T cell receptor beta chains share one sample of origin, sequenced in a study of naive and memory T cell subsets. The SP2 primer and nested alpha and beta constant region primers amplified ligated cDNA in four rounds. TCRdb ran MiXCR on the UMI-ligation and nested PCR reads and lists one entry per CDR3 protein. The sample contains tens of thousands of distinct CDR3 sequences, about 6% of which appear only once. Treatment here: skin biopsy from PPD injection site in Mantoux-positive individual. The library had UMIs added by 3' ligation of an oligonucleotide to TCR cDNA. The material was skin, obtained from a tuberculin skin test site. These receptors all stem from an adult in good health.

This clonotype was observed at least ten times. The CDR3 DNA reads as TGTGCCACCAGGCGCCGGGTGCTAGCGGGAGCGGGGGCCCAAGAGACCCAGTACTTC. Protein: CATRRRVLAGAGAQETQYF. The rearrangement links TRBV15 to TRBJ2-5, with 10 bases aligning to TRBD2. The ends lost 6 bases at V and 1 base at J; junction bases unmatched: 17. Looked up from germline, CDR1 is LNHNV and CDR2 is YYDKDF (reference sequence). The CDR3 is made up of 19 amino acids. Full variable domain (rest looked up from reference TRBV15 and TRBJ2-5): DAMVIQNPRYQVTQFGKPVTLSCSQTLNHNVMYWYQQKSSQAPKLLFHYYDKDFNNEADTPDNFQSRRPNTSFCFLDIRSPGLGDTAMYLCATRRRVLAGAGAQETQYFGPGTRLLVL.

This chain joins TRBV27 and TRBJ1-2; D gene ambiguous. V lost 5 bases and J 2 bases, leaving 12 bases between the germline ends. In germline, CDR1 is MNHEY, CDR2 SMNVEV (reference sequence). This CDR3 has 14 residues. The CDR3 sequence: CASSTSRENYGYTF. CDR3 sequence (DNA): TGTGCCAGCAGTACCTCGCGAGAGAACTATGGCTACACCTTC.

This clonotype came up a few times. V gene TRBV7-3 combines with J gene TRBJ2-2; TRBD2 matches at 10 bases. Germline CDR1 is SGHTA and CDR2 is FQGTGA. The CDR3 runs 17 residues. The trim removed 6 bases at V and 3 bases at J, leaving 10 bases unmatched. The CDR3 spells CASSQPNSGGYTGELFF. CDR3 in DNA: TGTGCCAGCAGTCAACCCAATAGCGGGGGGTACACCGGGGAGCTGTTTTTT.

This clonotype rates as medium-sized. This rearrangement joins TRBV19 to TRBJ2-1; 11 bases fit TRBD2. CDR3 length: 19 amino acids. The trim removed 2 bases at V and 8 bases at J, leaving 17 bases unmatched. Germline values: CDR1 LNHDA, CDR2 SQIVND (reference sequence). The CDR3 bases are TGTGCCAGTAGTATATCTGGCTTGGCGTCTAGCGGGAGGAGTTATGAGCAGTTCTTC. Protein product: CASSISGLASSGRSYEQFF.